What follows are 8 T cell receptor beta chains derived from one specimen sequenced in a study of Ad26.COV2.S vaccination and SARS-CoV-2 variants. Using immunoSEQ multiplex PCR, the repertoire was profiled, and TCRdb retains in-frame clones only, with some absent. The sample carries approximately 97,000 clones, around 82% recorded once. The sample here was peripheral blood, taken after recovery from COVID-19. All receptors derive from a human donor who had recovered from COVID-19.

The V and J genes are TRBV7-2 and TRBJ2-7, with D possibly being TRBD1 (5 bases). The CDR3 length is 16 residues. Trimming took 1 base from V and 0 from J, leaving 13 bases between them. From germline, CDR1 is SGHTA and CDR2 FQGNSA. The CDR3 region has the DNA TGTGCCAGCAGCTTAGATGCAGGGCAGAGCTCCTACGAGCAGTACTTC. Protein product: CASSLDAGQSSYEQYF.

CDR3 region: CASSSYGVTGGGTDTQYF. CDR3 bases: TGTGCCAGCAGCTCATACGGGGTGACGGGCGGGGGCACAGATACGCAGTATTTT. The chain has TRBV28 and TRBJ2-3, with D possibly matching TRBD2 (6 bases). This CDR3 spans 18 amino acids. Trimming removed 6 bases at V and 1 base at J, with 23 bases between. Germline-derived CDR1 and CDR2 are MDHEN and SYDVKM.

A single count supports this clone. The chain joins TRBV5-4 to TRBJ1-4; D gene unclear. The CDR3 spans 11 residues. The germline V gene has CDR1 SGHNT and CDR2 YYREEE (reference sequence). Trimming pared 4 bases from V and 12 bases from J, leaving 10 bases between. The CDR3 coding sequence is TGTGCCAGCAGCAGCAAAGTACAACTGTTTTTT. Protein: CASSSKVQLFF.

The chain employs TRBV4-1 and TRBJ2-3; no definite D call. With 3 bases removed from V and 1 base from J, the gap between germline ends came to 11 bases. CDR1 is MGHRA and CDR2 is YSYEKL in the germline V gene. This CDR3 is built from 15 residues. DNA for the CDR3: TGCGCCAGCAGCCAGGGGTTGACGGGCACAGATACGCAGTATTTT. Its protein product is CASSQGLTGTDTQYF.

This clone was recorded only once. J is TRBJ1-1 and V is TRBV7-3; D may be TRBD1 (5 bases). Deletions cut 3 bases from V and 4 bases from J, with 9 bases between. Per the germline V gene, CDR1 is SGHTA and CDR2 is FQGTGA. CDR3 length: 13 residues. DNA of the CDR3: TGTGCCAGCAGCTTCGAGGGGCCCACTGAAGCTTTCTTT. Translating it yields CASSFEGPTEAFF.

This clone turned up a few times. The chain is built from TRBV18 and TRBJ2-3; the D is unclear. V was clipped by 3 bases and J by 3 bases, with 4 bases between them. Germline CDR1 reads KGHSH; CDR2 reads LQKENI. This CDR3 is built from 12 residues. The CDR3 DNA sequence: TGTGCCAGCTCACCGCGGACAGATACGCAGTATTTT. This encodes CASSPRTDTQYF.

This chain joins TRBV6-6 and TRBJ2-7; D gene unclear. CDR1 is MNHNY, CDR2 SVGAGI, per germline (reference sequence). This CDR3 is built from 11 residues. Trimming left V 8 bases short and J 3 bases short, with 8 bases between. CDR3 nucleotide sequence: TGTGCCAGCGGATTGAACTACGAGCAGTACTTC. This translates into CASGLNYEQYF.

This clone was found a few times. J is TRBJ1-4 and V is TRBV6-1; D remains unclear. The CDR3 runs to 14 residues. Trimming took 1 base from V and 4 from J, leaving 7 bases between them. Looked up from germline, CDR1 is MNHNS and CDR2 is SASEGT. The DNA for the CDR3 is TGTGCCAGCAGTGAAGGCCCAGTTAATGAAAAACTGTTTTTT. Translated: CASSEGPVNEKLFF.